Listed below are T cell receptor beta chains from one sample, sequenced in a study of PD-L1 blockade in urothelial cancer. Clones were sequenced by immunoSEQ multiplex PCR, and TCRdb holds only the in-frame ones, with some missing. In the table there are around 41,000 clones, about four fifths of which are singletons. The source material was PBMCs, sampled around atezolizumab (anti-PD-L1) treatment. The receptors come from a man between 60 and 75 years old with urothelial cancer. The CDR3 runs from the conserved cysteine through the conserved F or W. D genes are given only for firm matches. Size tells how often a clone was seen (once, few, many) or the class of an expanded clone, and some rows leave it out.

D gene: NA
CDR3 length: 14
clone size: NA
J gene: TRBJ2-2
V gene: TRBV6-1
CDR3 protein: CASSETGHTGELFF
CDR3 DNA: TGTGCCAGCAGTGAGACAGGACACACCGGGGAGCTGTTTTTT

D gene: NA
CDR3 length: 15
clone size: NA
J gene: TRBJ1-1
V gene: TRBV7-6
CDR3 protein: CASSLGRGGGTEAFF
CDR3 DNA: TGTGCCAGCAGCTTAGGAAGGGGAGGGGGCACTGAAGCTTTCTTT

D gene: NA
CDR3 length: 13
clone size: NA
J gene: TRBJ1-5
V gene: TRBV7-8
CDR3 protein: CASSSLYRQPQHF
CDR3 DNA: TGTGCCAGCAGCTCCCTATACCGTCAGCCCCAGCATTTT

D gene: TRBD1
CDR3 length: 19
clone size: NA
J gene: TRBJ2-7
V gene: TRBV23-1
CDR3 protein: CASSQSGARQGATGNEQYF
CDR3 DNA: TGCGCCAGCAGTCAATCCGGAGCCAGACAGGGGGCTACGGGGAACGAGCAGTACTTC

D gene: NA
CDR3 length: 14
clone size: few
J gene: TRBJ2-2
V gene: TRBV5-6
CDR3 protein: CASRSMRVTGELFF
CDR3 DNA: TGTGCCAGCAGATCGATGAGGGTCACCGGGGAGCTGTTTTTT

D gene: NA
CDR3 length: 14
clone size: NA
J gene: TRBJ1-4
V gene: TRBV30
CDR3 protein: CAWSTGFAEEKLFF
CDR3 DNA: TGTGCCTGGAGTACAGGGTTCGCTGAGGAAAAACTGTTTTTT

D gene: TRBD1
CDR3 length: 12
clone size: NA
J gene: TRBJ1-1
V gene: TRBV4-1
CDR3 protein: CASSLGQGEAFF
CDR3 DNA: TGCGCCAGCAGCCTAGGACAGGGGGAGGCTTTCTTT

D gene: TRBD1
CDR3 length: 14
clone size: NA
J gene: TRBJ1-1
V gene: TRBV27
CDR3 protein: CASRVTGVSTEAFF
CDR3 DNA: TGTGCCAGCAGAGTGACAGGGGTGAGCACTGAAGCTTTCTTT

D gene: TRBD1
CDR3 length: 15
clone size: NA
J gene: TRBJ1-2
V gene: TRBV4-1
CDR3 protein: CASSQGDRGPKGYTF
CDR3 DNA: TGCGCCAGCAGCCAAGGGGACAGGGGGCCGAAGGGCTACACCTTC

D gene: NA
CDR3 length: 13
clone size: few
J gene: TRBJ1-5
V gene: TRBV30
CDR3 protein: CAWSVQGQEPQHF
CDR3 DNA: TGTGCCTGGAGTGTACAGGGCCAAGAGCCCCAGCATTTT

D gene: TRBD1
CDR3 length: 14
clone size: NA
J gene: TRBJ1-3
V gene: TRBV9
CDR3 protein: CASSGTGGGNTIYF
CDR3 DNA: TGTGCCAGCAGCGGGACAGGGGGTGGAAACACCATATATTTT

D gene: NA
CDR3 length: 16
clone size: NA
J gene: TRBJ2-3
V gene: TRBV15
CDR3 protein: CATSRDYPGGTDTQYF
CDR3 DNA: TGTGCCACCAGCAGAGATTACCCGGGTGGCACAGATACGCAGTATTTT

D gene: TRBD1
CDR3 length: 15
clone size: NA
J gene: TRBJ1-4
V gene: TRBV5-1
CDR3 protein: CASSYGQGRNEKLFF
CDR3 DNA: TGCGCCAGCAGCTATGGACAGGGGCGAAATGAAAAACTGTTTTTT

D gene: NA
CDR3 length: 13
clone size: NA
J gene: TRBJ2-6
V gene: TRBV6-1
CDR3 protein: CASGDSGANVLTF
CDR3 DNA: TGTGCCTCGGGGGACTCCGGGGCCAACGTCCTGACTTTC

D gene: TRBD2
CDR3 length: 17
clone size: NA
J gene: TRBJ2-3
V gene: TRBV28
CDR3 protein: CASSLRASGGIRDTQYF
CDR3 DNA: TGTGCCAGCAGTTTAAGGGCTAGCGGGGGGATACGAGATACGCAGTATTTT

D gene: TRBD1
CDR3 length: 14
clone size: NA
J gene: TRBJ1-6
V gene: TRBV19
CDR3 protein: CASSIQGAYSPLHF
CDR3 DNA: TGTGCCAGTAGTATACAGGGGGCCTATTCACCCCTCCACTTT

D gene: TRBD2
CDR3 length: 15
clone size: NA
J gene: TRBJ2-7
V gene: TRBV7-2
CDR3 protein: CASSSSGGLSYEQYF
CDR3 DNA: TGTGCCAGCAGCTCTTCCGGGGGGTTGTCCTACGAGCAGTACTTC

D gene: NA
CDR3 length: 15
clone size: NA
J gene: TRBJ1-4
V gene: TRBV28
CDR3 protein: CASRPLGVGRGKLFF
CDR3 DNA: TGTGCCAGCAGACCGCTAGGGGTGGGGAGGGGAAAACTGTTTTTT

D gene: NA
CDR3 length: 15
clone size: NA
J gene: TRBJ1-2
V gene: TRBV6-5
CDR3 protein: CASSDSHGASYGYTF
CDR3 DNA: TGTGCCAGCAGTGACTCACATGGGGCGAGCTATGGCTACACCTTC

D gene: TRBD1
CDR3 length: 15
clone size: NA
J gene: TRBJ2-7
V gene: TRBV7-8
CDR3 protein: CASSTRTGDTYEQYF
CDR3 DNA: TGTGCCAGCAGCACCCGGACAGGGGACACTTACGAGCAGTACTTC

D gene: TRBD1
CDR3 length: 15
clone size: NA
J gene: TRBJ2-7
V gene: TRBV7-2
CDR3 protein: CASSYRGLAAYEQYF
CDR3 DNA: TGTGCCAGCAGCTACAGGGGGCTAGCCGCCTACGAGCAGTACTTC

D gene: NA
CDR3 length: 13
clone size: NA
J gene: TRBJ2-7
V gene: TRBV14
CDR3 protein: CASRYTTGFEQYF
CDR3 DNA: TGTGCCAGCAGGTATACCACAGGTTTCGAGCAGTACTTC

D gene: TRBD1
CDR3 length: 16
clone size: once
J gene: TRBJ1-4
V gene: TRBV28
CDR3 protein: CASSFPGQGGIEKLFF
CDR3 DNA: TGTGCCAGCAGTTTCCCGGGACAGGGGGGGATTGAAAAACTGTTTTTT

D gene: TRBD1
CDR3 length: 15
clone size: NA
J gene: TRBJ2-3
V gene: TRBV5-8
CDR3 protein: CASSLRTGGADTQYF
CDR3 DNA: TGTGCCAGCAGCTTGAGGACAGGGGGTGCAGATACGCAGTATTTT

D gene: NA
CDR3 length: 15
clone size: NA
J gene: TRBJ2-5
V gene: TRBV4-1
CDR3 protein: CASSQDNRVQETQYF
CDR3 DNA: TGCGCCAGCAGCCAAGATAACAGGGTCCAAGAGACCCAGTACTTC

D gene: TRBD1
CDR3 length: 18
clone size: once
J gene: TRBJ2-3
V gene: TRBV28
CDR3 protein: CASSTRDRGRVNADTQYF
CDR3 DNA: TGTGCCAGCAGTACGCGGGACAGGGGGCGCGTTAACGCAGATACGCAGTATTTT

D gene: NA
CDR3 length: 16
clone size: NA
J gene: TRBJ2-2
V gene: TRBV30
CDR3 protein: CACLAGDWGFHGELFF
CDR3 DNA: TGTGCCTGTCTTGCAGGGGATTGGGGGTTTCACGGGGAGCTGTTTTTT

D gene: TRBD1
CDR3 length: 15
clone size: NA
J gene: TRBJ1-1
V gene: TRBV5-1
CDR3 protein: CASSLEGAGGTEAFF
CDR3 DNA: TGCGCCAGCAGCTTGGAGGGGGCCGGGGGAACTGAAGCTTTCTTT

D gene: NA
CDR3 length: 12
clone size: NA
J gene: TRBJ2-2
V gene: TRBV30
CDR3 protein: CAWKGVTGELFF
CDR3 DNA: TGTGCCTGGAAGGGGGTCACCGGGGAGCTGTTTTTT

D gene: TRBD2
CDR3 length: 18
clone size: NA
J gene: TRBJ2-2
V gene: TRBV6-1
CDR3 protein: CASSEALRGGRNTGELFF
CDR3 DNA: TGTGCCAGCAGTGAAGCTTTGCGCGGGGGGCGGAACACCGGGGAGCTGTTTTTT

D gene: TRBD2
CDR3 length: 16
clone size: medium-sized
J gene: TRBJ2-6
V gene: TRBV6-1
CDR3 protein: CASSGLAGGGANVLTF
CDR3 DNA: TGTGCCAGCAGTGGACTAGCGGGGGGTGGGGCCAACGTCCTGACTTTC

D gene: NA
CDR3 length: 16
clone size: few
J gene: TRBJ2-6
V gene: TRBV19
CDR3 protein: CASSIEGGAGANVLTF
CDR3 DNA: TGTGCCAGTAGTATAGAGGGGGGGGCCGGGGCCAACGTCCTGACTTTC

D gene: TRBD2
CDR3 length: 15
clone size: NA
J gene: TRBJ2-7
V gene: TRBV2
CDR3 protein: CASSVGASGTYEQYF
CDR3 DNA: TGTGCCAGCAGTGTAGGGGCTAGCGGGACCTACGAGCAGTACTTC

D gene: NA
CDR3 length: 15
clone size: NA
J gene: TRBJ1-2
V gene: TRBV5-1
CDR3 protein: CASSSDRGRALGYTF
CDR3 DNA: TGCGCCAGCAGCTCTGATAGGGGTAGGGCCCTAGGCTACACCTTC

D gene: TRBD1
CDR3 length: 14
clone size: NA
J gene: TRBJ1-3
V gene: TRBV19
CDR3 protein: CASSIGTAGNTIYF
CDR3 DNA: TGTGCCAGTAGTATCGGGACAGCTGGAAACACCATATATTTT

D gene: TRBD2
CDR3 length: 14
clone size: NA
J gene: TRBJ2-1
V gene: TRBV7-9
CDR3 protein: CASSYRTSSNEQFF
CDR3 DNA: TGTGCCAGCAGTTACAGGACTAGCAGCAATGAGCAGTTCTTC

D gene: NA
CDR3 length: 15
clone size: NA
J gene: TRBJ2-3
V gene: TRBV6-5
CDR3 protein: CASSYSGDSTDTQYF
CDR3 DNA: TGTGCCAGCAGTTACTCAGGGGATAGCACAGATACGCAGTATTTT

D gene: NA
CDR3 length: 14
clone size: NA
J gene: TRBJ1-4
V gene: TRBV2
CDR3 protein: CASSVGGAGEKLFF
CDR3 DNA: TGTGCCAGCAGTGTAGGGGGAGCAGGGGAAAAACTGTTTTTT

D gene: NA
CDR3 length: 14
clone size: NA
J gene: TRBJ2-7
V gene: TRBV5-1
CDR3 protein: CASSLGGTYYEQYF
CDR3 DNA: TGCGCCAGCAGCTTGGGGGGCACCTACTACGAGCAGTACTTC

D gene: NA
CDR3 length: 15
clone size: NA
J gene: TRBJ2-5
V gene: TRBV5-4
CDR3 protein: CASSLVSAGAETQYF
CDR3 DNA: TGTGCCAGCAGCTTGGTTTCGGCAGGGGCAGAGACCCAGTACTTC

D gene: NA
CDR3 length: 15
clone size: NA
J gene: TRBJ2-7
V gene: TRBV2
CDR3 protein: CASSEERHPTYEQYF
CDR3 DNA: TGTGCCAGCAGTGAAGAGAGACACCCAACCTACGAGCAGTACTTC

D gene: TRBD1
CDR3 length: 17
clone size: NA
J gene: TRBJ2-3
V gene: TRBV4-2
CDR3 protein: CASSHSTGTASTDTQYF
CDR3 DNA: TGTGCCAGCAGCCACTCCACCGGGACAGCAAGCACAGATACGCAGTATTTT

D gene: TRBD1
CDR3 length: 15
clone size: NA
J gene: TRBJ2-7
V gene: TRBV5-1
CDR3 protein: CASSLVGTGVNEQYF
CDR3 DNA: TGCGCCAGCAGCTTGGTTGGGACAGGGGTCAACGAGCAGTACTTC

D gene: NA
CDR3 length: 14
clone size: NA
J gene: TRBJ2-5
V gene: TRBV6-1
CDR3 protein: CASNGEQEQETQYF
CDR3 DNA: TGTGCCAGCAACGGCGAGCAGGAACAAGAGACCCAGTACTTC

D gene: NA
CDR3 length: 14
clone size: NA
J gene: TRBJ1-5
V gene: TRBV6-1
CDR3 protein: CASSEGGSNQPQHF
CDR3 DNA: TGTGCCAGCAGTGAAGGAGGGAGCAATCAGCCCCAGCATTTT

D gene: NA
CDR3 length: 15
clone size: NA
J gene: TRBJ1-5
V gene: TRBV14
CDR3 protein: CASSQGGGSNQPQHF
CDR3 DNA: TGTGCCAGCAGCCAGGGAGGGGGGAGCAATCAGCCCCAGCATTTT

D gene: NA
CDR3 length: 13
clone size: NA
J gene: TRBJ1-1
V gene: TRBV5-1
CDR3 protein: CASRPSGVTEAFF
CDR3 DNA: TGCGCCAGCAGACCCTCAGGGGTCACTGAAGCTTTCTTT

D gene: NA
CDR3 length: 13
clone size: NA
J gene: TRBJ1-1
V gene: TRBV25-1
CDR3 protein: CASTPRRGTEAFF
CDR3 DNA: TGTGCCAGCACGCCTAGGAGAGGGACTGAAGCTTTCTTT

D gene: TRBD1
CDR3 length: 16
clone size: few
J gene: TRBJ2-6
V gene: TRBV19
CDR3 protein: CASGQGAISGANVLTF
CDR3 DNA: TGTGCCAGCGGACAGGGAGCTATCTCTGGGGCCAACGTCCTGACTTTC

D gene: TRBD2
CDR3 length: 15
clone size: once
J gene: TRBJ2-1
V gene: TRBV5-1
CDR3 protein: CASGVQRGGYNEQFF
CDR3 DNA: TGCGCCAGCGGGGTGCAGCGGGGGGGCTACAATGAGCAGTTCTTC

D gene: TRBD1
CDR3 length: 15
clone size: NA
J gene: TRBJ1-5
V gene: TRBV11-3
CDR3 protein: CASSLLDRELEPQHF
CDR3 DNA: TGTGCCAGCAGCTTATTAGACAGGGAGCTAGAGCCCCAGCATTTT

D gene: NA
CDR3 length: 13
clone size: NA
J gene: TRBJ1-1
V gene: TRBV7-6
CDR3 protein: CASSAQENTEAFF
CDR3 DNA: TGTGCCAGCAGCGCACAGGAAAACACTGAAGCTTTCTTT

D gene: NA
CDR3 length: 14
clone size: NA
J gene: TRBJ2-1
V gene: TRBV28
CDR3 protein: CASTDGGGWNEQFF
CDR3 DNA: TGTGCCAGCACCGATGGGGGGGGCTGGAATGAGCAGTTCTTC

D gene: TRBD2
CDR3 length: 13
clone size: NA
J gene: TRBJ2-1
V gene: TRBV30
CDR3 protein: CAWTWEGNNEQFF
CDR3 DNA: TGTGCCTGGACGTGGGAGGGAAACAATGAGCAGTTCTTC